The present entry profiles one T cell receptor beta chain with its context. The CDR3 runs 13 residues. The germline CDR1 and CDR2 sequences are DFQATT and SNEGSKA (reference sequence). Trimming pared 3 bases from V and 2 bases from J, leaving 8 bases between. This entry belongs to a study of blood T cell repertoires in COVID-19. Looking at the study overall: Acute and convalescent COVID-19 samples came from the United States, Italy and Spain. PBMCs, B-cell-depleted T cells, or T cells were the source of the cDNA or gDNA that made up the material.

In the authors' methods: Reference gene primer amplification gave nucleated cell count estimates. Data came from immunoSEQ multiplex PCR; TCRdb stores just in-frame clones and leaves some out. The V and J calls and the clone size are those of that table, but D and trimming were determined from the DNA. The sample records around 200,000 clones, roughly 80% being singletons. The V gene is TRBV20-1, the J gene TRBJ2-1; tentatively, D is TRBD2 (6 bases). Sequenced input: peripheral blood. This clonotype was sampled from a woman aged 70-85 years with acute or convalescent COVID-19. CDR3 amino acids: CSASLAAYNEQFF. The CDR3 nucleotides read TGCAGTGCTAGTTTAGCGGCCTACAATGAGCAGTTCTTC.